Listed below are T cell receptor beta chains from one sample, sequenced in a study of blood T cell repertoires in COVID-19. Sequencing used immunoSEQ multiplex PCR; TCRdb keeps in-frame clones, though not all of them. Here the sample spans roughly 56,000 clones, more than 75% being singletons. The sample consisted of peripheral blood. These receptors were taken from a man between 50 and 59 years old with active COVID-19. CDR3s include the opening cysteine and the closing phenylalanine or tryptophan.

V gene,J gene,CDR3 protein
TRBV19,TRBJ1-1,CAIRGLVNTEAFF
TRBV5-1,TRBJ2-3,CASRAGVRGARDTDTQYF
TRBV11-2,TRBJ2-6,CASSLGQVNSNVLTF
TRBV7-8,TRBJ1-2,CASSLTGGPGGYTF
TRBV25-1,TRBJ2-1,CASRQIGTGQDEQFF
TRBV11-1,TRBJ2-3,CASSLVRGQDTQYF
TRBV5-1,TRBJ1-1,CASSLEVDNTEAFF
TRBV7-9,TRBJ2-5,CASSLNPLSYQETQYF
TRBV3-1/TRBV3-2,TRBJ2-1,CASSPYFNEQFF
TRBV13,TRBJ2-5,CASSLAAWGGENQETQYF
TRBV10-3,TRBJ2-1,CAISEKSSGTFQQFF
TRBV6-5,TRBJ1-5,CATGQGAYGQPQHF
TRBV28,TRBJ2-7,CASSPPGQGKYEQYF
TRBV6-5,TRBJ2-1,CASNVLSSYNEQFF
TRBV29-1,TRBJ2-5,CSAKIQGGRETQYF
TRBV11-2,TRBJ2-7,CASSPRRGEQYF
TRBV7-2,TRBJ2-2,CASSLGTSTGELFF
TRBV19,TRBJ1-3,CASSIGGTGNTIYF
TRBV20-1,TRBJ2-1,CSASAGSISYNEQFF
TRBV11-2,TRBJ2-1,CASSSFTVHNEQFF
TRBV5-1,TRBJ1-1,CASTDRVNTEAFF
TRBV7-9,TRBJ2-3,CASSLIAGGATDTQYF
TRBV3-1/TRBV3-2,TRBJ1-3,CASSRPGGYSGNTIYF
TRBV19,TRBJ1-5,CASSIVGGSSQPQHF
TRBV7-7,TRBJ2-3,CASSSGGGPTDTQYF
TRBV18,TRBJ2-7,CASSREGGTYEQYF
TRBV28,TRBJ1-2,CASSPGSFSGYTF
TRBV4-1,TRBJ1-5,CASSHADISNQPQHF
TRBV6-5,TRBJ2-7,CASTTWGTDEQYF
TRBV6-5,TRBJ2-1,CASSLRGPTYNEQFF
TRBV6-2/TRBV6-3,TRBJ2-7,CASSPSVGTARVHEQYF
TRBV4-1,TRBJ1-6,CASSQGQGNSPLHF
TRBV6-5,TRBJ1-3,CASSLSTGLGNTIYF
TRBV10-3,TRBJ1-2,CAISEPGEPLYGYTF
TRBV11-2,TRBJ2-7,CASSLGPAGGPSSYEQYF
TRBV9,TRBJ2-3,CASSVATDTQYF
TRBV9,TRBJ1-2,CASSSGTGSGLGYTF
TRBV5-1,TRBJ2-5,CASSLQPGGETQYF
TRBV7-2,TRBJ2-7,CASSLVPGQRVYEQYF
TRBV7-7,TRBJ2-3,CASSQGSSADTQYF
TRBV30,TRBJ2-3,CACHQQGNTQYF
TRBV12-5,TRBJ2-3,CASGLVPTDTYSGDTQYF
TRBV27,TRBJ2-7,CASSLLGTGAYEQYF
TRBV18,TRBJ2-1,CASSPIAGSSYNEQFF
TRBV5-1,TRBJ2-4,CASSPTSGRDIQYF
TRBV13,TRBJ2-2,CASSIQAGTSGKRNTGELFF
TRBV11-3,TRBJ2-2,CASSPFRSGELFF
TRBV11-3,TRBJ2-2,CASSSGQGDTGELFF
TRBV27,TRBJ2-5,CASRGLSGRGVRETQYF
TRBV19,TRBJ2-1,CASSGTSGQAQFF
TRBV2,TRBJ1-4,CASRDSVEKLFF